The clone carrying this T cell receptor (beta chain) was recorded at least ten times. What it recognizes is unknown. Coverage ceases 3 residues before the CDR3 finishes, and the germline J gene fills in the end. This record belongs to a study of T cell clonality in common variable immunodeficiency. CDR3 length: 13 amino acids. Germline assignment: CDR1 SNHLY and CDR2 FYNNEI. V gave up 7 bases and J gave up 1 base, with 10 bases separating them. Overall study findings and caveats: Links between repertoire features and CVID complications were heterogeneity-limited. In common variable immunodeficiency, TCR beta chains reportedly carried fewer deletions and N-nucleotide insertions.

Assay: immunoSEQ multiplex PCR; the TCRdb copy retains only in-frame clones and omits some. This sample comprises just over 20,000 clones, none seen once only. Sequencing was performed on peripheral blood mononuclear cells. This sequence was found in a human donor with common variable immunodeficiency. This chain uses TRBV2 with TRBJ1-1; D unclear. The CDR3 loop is CASTKQGNTEAFF. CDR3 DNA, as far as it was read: TGTGCCAGCACCAAACAAGGGAACACTGAA.